The next 27 T cell receptor beta chains were all read from a single sample in a study of T cell changes during pregnancy in multiple sclerosis. This table comes from immunoSEQ multiplex PCR, and its TCRdb copy is limited to in-frame clones, with some not included. The repertoire holds 55,000 to 75,000 clones, with roughly 94% as singletons. Sequenced here: peripheral blood, sampled after pregnancy. These TCRs come from a female donor with multiple sclerosis, enrolled in a pregnancy study.

The chain couples TRBV15 to TRBJ2-7; possibly TRBD1 for D (6 bases). Germline V lookup: CDR1 LNHNV, CDR2 YYDKDF (reference sequence). The V gene lost 2 bases and the J gene lost 6 bases, with 14 bases spanning the gap. The CDR3 loop spans 14 amino acids. CDR3 nucleotide sequence: TGTGCCACCAGCAGAAACCGACAGGCGGGCGAGCAGTACTTC. This encodes CATSRNRQAGEQYF.

This clone is a singleton in its sample. V and J are TRBV28 and TRBJ2-6; 8 positions match TRBD1. The CDR3 length is 17 residues. J gave up 2 bases and V 5 bases, and 8 bases lay outside the gene matches. Germline V gives CDR1 MDHEN, CDR2 SYDVKM. CDR3 residues: CASSRAQGAAGANVLTF. The CDR3 DNA reads as TGTGCCAGCAGTAGGGCTCAGGGGGCGGCTGGGGCCAACGTCCTGACTTTC.

The CDR3 DNA is TGTGCCAGTAGTATACCGGGACTTCAAGAGACCCAGTACTTC. Its translation is CASSIPGLQETQYF. The chain couples TRBV19 to TRBJ2-5, with D maybe TRBD2 (6 bases). CDR1 is LNHDA and CDR2 is SQIVND in the germline V gene (reference sequence). The V end was cut by 2 bases, the J end by 2 bases, with 9 bases between. This CDR3 region has 14 residues.

This chain joins TRBV7-2 and TRBJ2-7, with a tentative D call TRBD2 (6 bases). V shed 0 bases and J shed 2 bases, with 14 bases lying between them. The CDR3 has 16 amino acids. The germline CDR1 and CDR2 sequences are SGHTA and FQGNSA. CDR3 loop: CASSLAMVAAPYEQYF. CDR3 DNA: TGTGCCAGCAGCTTAGCAATGGTAGCGGCTCCCTACGAGCAGTACTTC. Full variable domain (missing parts from reference TRBV7-2 and TRBJ2-7): GAGVSQSPSNKVTEKGKDVELRCDPISGHTALYWYRQSLGQGLEFLIYFQGNSAPDKSGLPSDRFSAERTGGSVSTLTIQRTQQEDSAVYLCASSLAMVAAPYEQYFGPGTRLTVT.

The chain employs TRBV18 and TRBJ2-3, with D tentatively TRBD2 (5 bases). The CDR3 sequence is 14 residues long. Trimming left V 6 bases short and J 1 base short, with 11 bases between. The germline CDR1 and CDR2 sequences are KGHSH and LQKENI. This CDR3 is CASSLSRGTDTQYF. The CDR3 DNA is TGTGCCAGCTCCCTATCGAGGGGCACAGATACGCAGTATTTT.

The V and J genes are TRBV28 and TRBJ2-1; D call uncertain. Germline-derived CDR1 and CDR2 are MDHEN and SYDVKM. V lost 2 bases and J 8 bases, leaving 10 bases between the germline ends. The CDR3 is 13 amino acids. CDR3 in DNA: TGTGCCAGCAGTTTAAGAGGCACCCATGAGCAGTTCTTC. This sequence encodes CASSLRGTHEQFF.

The chain uses TRBV5-4 and TRBJ2-7, with TRBD2 matching 7 bases. The CDR3 has 13 amino acids. Germline trimming cut 4 bases from V and 1 base from J; bases unmatched to any gene: 2. Per the germline V gene, CDR1 is SGHNT and CDR2 is YYREEE (reference sequence). CDR3 region: CASSGEGSYEQYF. Here the CDR3 DNA reads TGTGCCAGCAGCGGGGAGGGGTCCTACGAGCAGTACTTC.

V usage is TRBV19 and J usage is TRBJ2-2; 7 bases match TRBD1. This CDR3 region has 14 residues. From germline, CDR1 is LNHDA and CDR2 SQIVND (reference sequence). Losses at the gene ends were 6 bases for V and 3 bases for J; bases not matched to a gene: 4. In nucleotides, the CDR3 is TGTGCCAGTAGGAGGGGACAGCACACCGGGGAGCTGTTTTTT. It is translated as CASRRGQHTGELFF.

The CDR3 is CASSVPSGISTGELFF. Written as DNA, the CDR3 is TGTGCCAGCAGCGTACCCAGCGGGATAAGCACCGGGGAGCTGTTTTTT. The genes are TRBV9 and TRBJ2-2; 7 bases map to TRBD2. The germline V gene encodes CDR1 SGDLS and CDR2 YYNGEE. The CDR3 totals 16 residues. Unmatched junction bases numbered 7, after V lost 1 base and J lost 4 bases. The entire variable domain, with the rest obtained from reference TRBV9 and TRBJ2-2, is as follows: DSGVTQTPKHLITATGQRVTLRCSPRSGDLSVYWYQQSLDQGLQFLIQYYNGEERAKGNILERFSAQQFPDLHSELNLSSLELGDSALYFCASSVPSGISTGELFFGEGSRLTVL.

The chain is built from TRBV5-4 and TRBJ2-3, with D perhaps TRBD1 (5 bases). CDR3 length: 15 residues. The germline CDR1 and CDR2 sequences are SGHNT and YYREEE (reference sequence). V shed 4 bases and J shed 7 bases, with 19 bases lying between them. CDR3 loop: CASSPMGRVGNTQYF. CDR3 nucleotides: TGTGCCAGCAGCCCAATGGGCAGGGTTGGAAATACGCAGTATTTT.

The V and J genes are TRBV9 and TRBJ2-7, with a tentative D call TRBD2 (7 bases). Trimming shortened V by 0 bases and J by 6 bases, and 16 bases separated the two germline ends. CDR3 length: 15 amino acids. Per germline, CDR1 SGDLS and CDR2 YYNGEE. The CDR3 sequence: CASSVGGGPYSEQYF. The CDR3 nucleotides read TGTGCCAGCAGCGTAGGGGGGGGGCCTTATTCCGAGCAGTACTTC.

J is TRBJ1-5 and V is TRBV7-2; D ambiguous. CDR1 and CDR2 from the germline V gene are SGHTA and FQGNSA. The CDR3 has 14 amino acids. V lost 2 bases, J lost 2 bases, and 7 bases lay in between. This CDR3 reads CASSLTGGNQPQHF. The CDR3, as DNA: TGTGCCAGCAGCTTAACCGGGGGCAATCAGCCCCAGCATTTT.

In nucleotides, the CDR3 is TGCGCCAGCAGCCGCGAACCACCCGATGAAAAACTGTTTTTT. It translates to CASSREPPDEKLFF. The chain has TRBV5-1 and TRBJ1-4; D unclear. The V and J ends lost 4 bases and 6 bases respectively, with 13 bases between them. The CDR3 sequence is 14 residues long. CDR1 is SGHRS and CDR2 is YFSETQ in the germline V gene.

The rearrangement joins TRBV28 to TRBJ1-5, with 7 positions matching TRBD1. V dropped 2 bases and J dropped 0; count of bases not matched to a gene: 13. The CDR3 loop spans 19 amino acids. Germline-derived CDR1 and CDR2 are MDHEN and SYDVKM. The CDR3 loop is CASSLEGAQSEYSNQPQHF. CDR3 in DNA: TGTGCCAGCAGTTTAGAGGGGGCACAGAGTGAGTATAGCAATCAGCCCCAGCATTTT.

The chain is built from TRBV7-9 and TRBJ2-4; 8 bases are a match to TRBD1. Per the germline V gene, CDR1 is SEHNR and CDR2 is FQNEAQ (reference sequence). Losses at the gene ends were 3 bases for V and 9 bases for J; bases not matched to a gene: 4. The CDR3 length is 13 residues. The CDR3, as DNA: TGTGCCAGCAGCTTCGGACAGGGCGGCATTCAGTACTTC. Translating it yields CASSFGQGGIQYF.

The CDR3 bases are TGCGCCAGCAGCCCCCGGGACTTTTTTACCCTCTCTGGGGCCAACGTCCTGACTTTC. Its protein product is CASSPRDFFTLSGANVLTF. This chain uses TRBV4-1 with TRBJ2-6; TRBD2 is a possible D gene (6 bases). Per the germline V gene, CDR1 is MGHRA and CDR2 is YSYEKL. V gave up 4 bases and J gave up 0 bases, with 19 bases separating them. There are 19 residues in the CDR3.

The rearrangement joins TRBV4-2 to TRBJ2-1, with TRBD2 matching over 8 bases. CDR3 length: 18 amino acids. V was pared by 0 bases and J by 1 base, with 8 bases of the junction left unmatched. Per germline, CDR1 LGHNA and CDR2 YNFKEQ. CDR3 amino acids: CASSQERDSGTSYNEQFF. The CDR3, as DNA: TGTGCCAGCAGCCAAGAACGGGATAGCGGGACATCCTACAATGAGCAGTTCTTC.

The chain combines TRBV6-4 with TRBJ2-1; a possible D gene is TRBD2 (5 bases). The V gene's germline CDR1 is MRHNA and CDR2 SNTAGT. The CDR3 consists of 15 residues. The germline V and J ends were trimmed by 4 bases and 7 bases, with 17 bases remaining between them. The CDR3 DNA sequence: TGTGCCAGCAGTGCGAGCGGAGACGGGGTAAATGAGCAGTTCTTC. As protein: CASSASGDGVNEQFF.

This rearrangement joins TRBV6-1 to TRBJ2-3; 9 bases align to TRBD1. The junction had 4 bases not matched to a gene; V was cut back by 6 bases and J by 0 bases. The CDR3 consists of 15 residues. Germline-derived CDR1 and CDR2 are MNHNS and SASEGT. The CDR3: CASSSGQGSTDTQYF. For the CDR3, the DNA is TGTGCCAGCAGCTCGGGACAGGGAAGCACAGATACGCAGTATTTT.

The gene calls are TRBV5-1 and TRBJ2-1; 14 bases map to TRBD2. This CDR3 region has 15 residues. Per germline, CDR1 SGHRS and CDR2 YFSETQ. V lost 3 bases and J lost 9; bases outside the gene matches: 5. The CDR3 bases are TGCGCCAGCAGCTCGGGACTAGCGGGAGCCACTGAGCAGTTCTTC. It yields the protein CASSSGLAGATEQFF.

This chain joins TRBV7-2 and TRBJ2-7; D ambiguous. Per germline, CDR1 SGHTA and CDR2 FQGNSA. This CDR3 is 15 amino acids long. V was pared by 5 bases and J by 1 base, with 15 bases between. The CDR3 protein is CASSPSVGGSYEQYF. CDR3 DNA sequence: TGTGCCAGCAGCCCTTCTGTCGGCGGTTCCTACGAGCAGTACTTC. Looking up the rest from reference TRBV7-2 and TRBJ2-7 gives the full variable domain: GAGVSQSPSNKVTEKGKDVELRCDPISGHTALYWYRQSLGQGLEFLIYFQGNSAPDKSGLPSDRFSAERTGGSVSTLTIQRTQQEDSAVYLCASSPSVGGSYEQYFGPGTRLTVT.

This chain uses TRBV10-2 with TRBJ2-3; TRBD2 matches 7 bases. Trimming cost V 3 bases and J 2 bases; bases outside gene matches: 5. The germline V gene has CDR1 WSHSY and CDR2 SAAADI. The CDR3 has 15 residues. The CDR3 bases are TGCGCCAGCAGTGATCCTAGCGGCCACACAGATACGCAGTATTTT. It codes for CASSDPSGHTDTQYF.

The V call is TRBV10-3, the J call TRBJ1-1; a weak D match, TRBD1 (6 bases). Trimming shortened V by 2 bases and J by 1 base, and 11 bases separated the two germline ends. This CDR3 has 15 residues. The germline V gene has CDR1 ENHRY and CDR2 SYGVKD. CDR3 sequence (DNA): TGTGCCATCAGTGAGCTGGGACAACAGAACACTGAAGCTTTCTTT. Its protein is CAISELGQQNTEAFF.

The genes are TRBV7-8 and TRBJ2-5; D is ambiguous. From germline, CDR1 is SGHVS and CDR2 FQNEAQ. This CDR3 has 13 residues. V lost 3 bases and J lost 5, with 10 bases in between. CDR3 amino acids: CASSFSGVETQYF. DNA of the CDR3: TGTGCCAGCAGCTTCTCGGGTGTGGAGACCCAGTACTTC.

This clone was seen only a few times. The gene calls are TRBV6-4 and TRBJ2-6; the D is unclear. CDR1 and CDR2 (germline): MRHNA, SNTAGT. V lost 3 bases and J lost 0, with 6 bases in between. This CDR3 is built from 15 residues. The DNA of the CDR3 is TGTGCCAGCAGTGAACAGAGCTCTGGGGCCAACGTCCTGACTTTC. This sequence encodes CASSEQSSGANVLTF.

The CDR3 loop reads CASSLSGVVGNTIYF. DNA for the CDR3: TGTGCCAGCAGTTTATCAGGGGTCGTTGGAAACACCATATATTTT. The V gene is TRBV27, the J gene TRBJ1-3; TRBD1 is a possible D gene (5 bases). The V gene's germline CDR1 is MNHEY and CDR2 SMNVEV (reference sequence). V gave up 0 bases and J gave up 3 bases, with 9 bases separating them. The CDR3 is made up of 15 amino acids.

This clone appeared once. The chain couples TRBV29-1 to TRBJ2-2, with TRBD2 as a possible D gene (6 bases). The V gene's germline CDR1 is SQVTM and CDR2 ANQGSEA. The length of the CDR3 is 13 residues. V was cut by 4 bases and J by 4 bases, with 10 bases left in between. CDR3 sequence (DNA): TGCAGCGTTGGAGTGGGGGGCACCGGGGAGCTGTTTTTT. Amino acid sequence: CSVGVGGTGELFF.